What follows are 11 T cell receptor beta chains derived from one specimen sequenced in a study of cytomegalovirus exposure and HLA in healthy donors. The PCR ran on 60 Vbeta and 13 Jbeta primers. The protocol was immunoSEQ multiplex PCR, while the TCRdb copy is restricted to in-frame clones and leaves out a portion. This table has about 130,000 clones, about 70% appearing once. Sequencing input: PBMCs. The receptors were gathered from a woman between 35 and 50 years old in good health and CMV-seropositive.

A note on this clone: Within the sample, other DNA sequences also encode this same CDR3. The chain couples TRBV10-3 to TRBJ2-7; TRBD2 aligns across 7 bases. CDR3 size: 14 residues. In germline, CDR1 is ENHRY, CDR2 SYGVKD. Trimming at V came to 6 bases and at J to 0 bases, leaving 5 bases not matched to a gene. Here the CDR3 DNA reads TGTGCCATCAGGTTGACTAGCTCCTCCTACGAGCAGTACTTC. Protein product: CAIRLTSSSYEQYF.

The V and J genes are TRBV9 and TRBJ2-7, with 10 bases matching TRBD2. This CDR3 is built from 15 residues. Trimming cost V 0 bases and J 3 bases; bases outside gene matches: 3. Germline V gene sequence: CDR1 SGDLS, CDR2 YYNGEE. In nucleotides, the CDR3 is TGTGCCAGCAGCGTAGATACTAGCGGGGTCTACGAGCAGTACTTC. This codes for CASSVDTSGVYEQYF.

In this sample, this clone turned up a few times. V and J are TRBV2 and TRBJ1-1; unclear D gene. This CDR3 spans 13 amino acids. Germline V lookup: CDR1 SNHLY, CDR2 FYNNEI. V was shortened by 0 bases and J by 9 bases, with 11 bases between the two germline ends. CDR3 bases: TGTGCCAGCAGTGAAGCTGCGGGGAACAAAGCTTTCTTT. Protein: CASSEAAGNKAFF.

The J gene is TRBJ2-6, the V gene TRBV11-2; no clear D. The V end was cut by 2 bases, the J end by 0 bases, with 11 bases between. There are 17 residues in the CDR3. The V gene's germline CDR1 is SGHAT and CDR2 FQNNGV. This CDR3 reads CASSLNIRVSGANVLTF. The DNA of the CDR3 is TGTGCCAGCAGCTTAAATATTCGGGTCTCTGGGGCCAACGTCCTGACTTTC.

This clone rates as medium-sized. The chain has TRBV4-3 and TRBJ1-2; 7 nucleotides line up with TRBD1. Germline V gene lookup returns CDR1 LGHNA and CDR2 YSLEER. This CDR3 has 17 amino acids. Trimming removed 0 bases from V and 0 bases from J; junction bases left unmatched: 7. The CDR3 sequence: CASSQDRQGQANYGYTF. In DNA form, the CDR3 reads TGCGCCAGCAGCCAAGATCGACAAGGACAGGCTAACTATGGCTACACCTTC.

This chain connects TRBV7-2 to TRBJ2-2; the D gene is possibly TRBD2 (5 bases). CDR3 size: 15 residues. CDR1 SGHTA and CDR2 FQGNSA come from the germline V gene. Trimming removed 0 bases at V and 4 bases at J, with 9 bases between. CDR3 amino acids: CASSLALGATGELFF. The DNA for the CDR3 is TGTGCCAGCAGCTTAGCGCTGGGAGCCACCGGGGAGCTGTTTTTT.

The V gene is TRBV9, the J gene TRBJ2-7, with 12 positions matching TRBD2. J lost 3 bases, V lost 0 bases, and 4 bases had no gene match. The CDR3 covers 16 residues. Germline values: CDR1 SGDLS, CDR2 YYNGEE. The CDR3 coding sequence is TGTGCCAGCAGCGTAGCTGGACTAGCGGGGATCTACGAGCAGTACTTC. This translates into CASSVAGLAGIYEQYF.

V gene TRBV7-2 combines with J gene TRBJ1-4; D gene unclear. Trimming left V 1 base short and J 4 bases short, with 4 bases between. The germline V gene has CDR1 SGHTA and CDR2 FQGNSA. CDR3 size: 13 residues. The CDR3 DNA reads as TGTGCCAGCAGCTTAGTAGTTAATGAAAAACTGTTTTTT. Its protein is CASSLVVNEKLFF.

This chain links TRBV7-6 with TRBJ2-2; TRBD1 agrees at 8 bases. CDR1 and CDR2 from the germline V gene are SGHVS and FNYEAQ. The junction had 7 bases not matched to a gene; V was cut back by 5 bases and J by 2 bases. The CDR3 consists of 16 residues. DNA of the CDR3: TGTGCCAGCAGCCCTCCAGGGGGCCTTAACACCGGGGAGCTGTTTTTT. This sequence encodes CASSPPGGLNTGELFF.

For this clone: The DNA is left out, because the CDR3 cannot be placed on it with certainty; the CDR3 is given as TCRdb lists it. The chain is built from TRBV28 and TRBJ2-2; the table's D call, TRBD2, was not checked against the DNA. The CDR3 contains 15 residues when both ends are counted. CDR1 MDHEN and CDR2 SYDVKM come from the germline V gene. CDR3 amino acids: CASILGGENTGELFF.

This clone was observed a single time. The chain has TRBV14 and TRBJ2-7, with TRBD1 identical over 7 bases. The CDR3 is 15 amino acids. Trimming cost V 2 bases and J 5 bases; bases outside gene matches: 9. CDR1 is SGHDN, CDR2 FVKESK, per germline. The CDR3 loop is CASSQRQGVRDEQYF. In DNA, the CDR3 is TGTGCCAGCAGCCAAAGACAGGGCGTACGCGACGAGCAGTACTTC.